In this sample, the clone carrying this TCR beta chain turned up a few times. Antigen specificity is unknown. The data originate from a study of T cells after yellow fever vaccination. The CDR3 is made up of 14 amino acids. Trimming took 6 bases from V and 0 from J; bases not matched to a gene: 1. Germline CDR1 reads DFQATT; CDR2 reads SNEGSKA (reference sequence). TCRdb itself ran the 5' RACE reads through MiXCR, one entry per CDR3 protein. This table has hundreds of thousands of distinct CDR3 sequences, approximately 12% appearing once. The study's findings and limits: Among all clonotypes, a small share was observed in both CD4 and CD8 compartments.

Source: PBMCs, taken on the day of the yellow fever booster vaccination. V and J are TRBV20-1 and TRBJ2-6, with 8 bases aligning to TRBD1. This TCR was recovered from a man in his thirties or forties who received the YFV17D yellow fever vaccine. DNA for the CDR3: TGCAGTGCAGACAGGGGCTCTGGGGCCAACGTCCTGACTTTC. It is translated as CSADRGSGANVLTF.